This TCR beta chain was sequenced for a study of T cells after posttransplantation cyclophosphamide. Study results and limitations: Later blood repertoires were often dominated by clones from the donor CD8+ memory compartment. TRB clonality was highly associated with recipient CMV seropositivity and reactivation.

About this clone: The antigen is undetermined.

The CDR3 has 16 amino acids. CDR1 is SGHTA, CDR2 FQGNSA, per germline. Trimming took 4 bases from V and 6 from J; bases not matched to a gene: 6. Sequencing used immunoSEQ multiplex PCR; TCRdb keeps in-frame clones, though not all of them. This sample carries thousands of clones, about four fifths of them seen once, and the ten largest clones take 20% to 25%. Cyclophosphamide on days +3 and +4 followed busulfan-fludarabine conditioning and a marrow graft. The chain combines TRBV7-2 with TRBJ2-3; 14 positions match TRBD2. This sequence was found in a female patient aged 50-59 years who received an allogeneic stem cell transplant from a related donor, was CMV-positive, and had no GVHD. Some T cells may trace back to the graft donor. Source: PBMCs, taken after allogeneic stem cell transplant with posttransplant cyclophosphamide. CDR3 bases: TGTGCCAGCAGCTCCCGACTAGCGGGGGGGCCCGATACGCAGTATTTT. It codes for CASSSRLAGGPDTQYF. Using reference TRBV7-2 and TRBJ2-3 for the parts outside the CDR3, the full variable domain is GAGVSQSPSNKVTEKGKDVELRCDPISGHTALYWYRQSLGQGLEFLIYFQGNSAPDKSGLPSDRFSAERTGGSVSTLTIQRTQQEDSAVYLCASSSRLAGGPDTQYFGPGTRLTVL.